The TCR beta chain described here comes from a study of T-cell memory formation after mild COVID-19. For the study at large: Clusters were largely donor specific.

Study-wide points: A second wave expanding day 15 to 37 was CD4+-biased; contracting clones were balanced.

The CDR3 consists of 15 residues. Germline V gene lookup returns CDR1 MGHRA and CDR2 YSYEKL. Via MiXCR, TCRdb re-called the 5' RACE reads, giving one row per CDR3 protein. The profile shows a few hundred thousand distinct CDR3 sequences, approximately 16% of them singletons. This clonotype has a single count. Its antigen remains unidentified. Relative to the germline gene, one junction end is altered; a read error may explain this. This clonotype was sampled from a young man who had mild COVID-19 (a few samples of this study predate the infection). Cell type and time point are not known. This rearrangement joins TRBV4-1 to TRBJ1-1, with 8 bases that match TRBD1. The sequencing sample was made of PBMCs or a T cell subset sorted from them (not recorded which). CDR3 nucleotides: TGCGCCAGCAGTCAAGGCAGGGGGCCCCTCTCTGAAGCTTTCTTT. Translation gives CASSQGRGPLSEAFF.